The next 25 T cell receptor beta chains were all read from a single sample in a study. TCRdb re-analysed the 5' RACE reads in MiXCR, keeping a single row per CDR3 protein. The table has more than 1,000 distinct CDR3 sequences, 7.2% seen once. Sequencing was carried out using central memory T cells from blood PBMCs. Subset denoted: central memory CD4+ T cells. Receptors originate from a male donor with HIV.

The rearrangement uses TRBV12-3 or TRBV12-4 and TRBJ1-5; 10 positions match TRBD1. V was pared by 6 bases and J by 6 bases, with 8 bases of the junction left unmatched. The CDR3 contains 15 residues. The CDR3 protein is CASSTLDRGAQPQHF. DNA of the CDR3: TGTGCCAGCAGCACCCTGGACAGGGGGGCTCAGCCCCAGCATTTT.

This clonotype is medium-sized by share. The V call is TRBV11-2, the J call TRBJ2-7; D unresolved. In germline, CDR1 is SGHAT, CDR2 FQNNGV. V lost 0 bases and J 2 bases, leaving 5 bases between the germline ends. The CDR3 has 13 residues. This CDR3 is CASSLDPAYEQYF. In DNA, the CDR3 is TGTGCCAGCAGCTTAGACCCGGCCTACGAGCAGTACTTC.

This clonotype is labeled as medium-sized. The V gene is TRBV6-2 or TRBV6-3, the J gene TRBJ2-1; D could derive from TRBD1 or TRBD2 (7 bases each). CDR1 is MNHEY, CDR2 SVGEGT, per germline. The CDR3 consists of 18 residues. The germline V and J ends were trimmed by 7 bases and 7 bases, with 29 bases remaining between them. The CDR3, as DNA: TGTGCCAGCACCCCAGGGGGACCAGGGAGGGGGAAGAAAAATGAGCAGTTCTTC. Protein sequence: CASTPGGPGRGKKNEQFF.

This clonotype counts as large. The CDR3 loop is CASRRDGAGRYGYTF. The DNA of the CDR3 is TGTGCCAGCAGACGAGACGGCGCCGGCCGCTATGGCTACACCTTC. The V call is TRBV6-1, the J call TRBJ1-2, with D hard to call. CDR1 is MNHNS, CDR2 SASEGT, per germline. V was cut by 6 bases and J by 4 bases, with 18 bases left in between. The CDR3 contains 15 residues.

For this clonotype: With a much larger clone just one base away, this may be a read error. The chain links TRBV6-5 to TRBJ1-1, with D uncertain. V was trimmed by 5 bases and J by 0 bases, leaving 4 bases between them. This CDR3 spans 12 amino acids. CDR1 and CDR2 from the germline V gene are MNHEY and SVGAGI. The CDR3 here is CASSMLNTEAFF. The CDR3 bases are TGTGCCAGCAGTATGTTGAACACTGAAGCTTTCTTT.

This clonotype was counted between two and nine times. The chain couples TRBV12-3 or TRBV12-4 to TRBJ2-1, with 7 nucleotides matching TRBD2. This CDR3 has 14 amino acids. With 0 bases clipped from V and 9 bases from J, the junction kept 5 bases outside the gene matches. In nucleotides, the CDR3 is TGTGCCAGCAGTTTAGCGGGAGGGCCATTTGAGCAGTTCTTC. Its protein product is CASSLAGGPFEQFF.

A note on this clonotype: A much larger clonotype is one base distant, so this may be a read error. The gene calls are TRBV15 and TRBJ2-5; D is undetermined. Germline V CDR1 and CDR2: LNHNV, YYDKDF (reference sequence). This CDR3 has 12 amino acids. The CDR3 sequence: CAIQPTQETQYF. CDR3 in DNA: TGTGCGATCCAGCCGACCCAAGAGACCCAGTACTTC. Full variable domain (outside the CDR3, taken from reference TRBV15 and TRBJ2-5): DAMVIQNPRYQVTQFGKPVTLSCSQTLNHNVMYWYQQKSSQAPKLLFHYYDKDFNNEADTPDNFQSRRPNTSFCFLDIRSPGLGDTAMYLCAIQPTQETQYFGPGTRLLVL.

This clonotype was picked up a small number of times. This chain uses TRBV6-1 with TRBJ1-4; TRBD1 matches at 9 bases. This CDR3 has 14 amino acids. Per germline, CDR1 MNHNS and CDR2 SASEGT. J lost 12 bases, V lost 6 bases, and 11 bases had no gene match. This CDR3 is CASSLLGTGRQLFF. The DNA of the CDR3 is TGTGCCAGCAGCCTCCTCGGGACAGGGAGGCAACTGTTTTTT.

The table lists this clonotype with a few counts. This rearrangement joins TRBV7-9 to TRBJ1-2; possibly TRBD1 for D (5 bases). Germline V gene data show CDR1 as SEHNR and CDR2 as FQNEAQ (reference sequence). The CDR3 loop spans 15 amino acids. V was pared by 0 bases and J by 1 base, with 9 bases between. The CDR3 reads CASSLAAGLNYGYTF. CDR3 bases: TGTGCCAGCAGCTTAGCGGCAGGGCTTAACTATGGCTACACCTTC.

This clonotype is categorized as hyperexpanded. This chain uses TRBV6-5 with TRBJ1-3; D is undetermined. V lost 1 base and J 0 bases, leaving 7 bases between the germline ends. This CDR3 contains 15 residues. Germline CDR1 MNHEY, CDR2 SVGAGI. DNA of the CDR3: TGTGCCAGCAGTTACTTGGGGAGCTCTGGAAACACCATATATTTT. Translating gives CASSYLGSSGNTIYF.

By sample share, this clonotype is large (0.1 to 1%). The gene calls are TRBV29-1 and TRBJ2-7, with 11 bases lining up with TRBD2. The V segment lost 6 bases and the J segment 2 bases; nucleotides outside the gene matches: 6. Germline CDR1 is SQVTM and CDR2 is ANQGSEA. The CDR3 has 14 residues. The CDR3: CSVAGTSGPYEQYF. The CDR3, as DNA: TGCAGCGTCGCCGGGACTAGCGGTCCCTACGAGCAGTACTTC.

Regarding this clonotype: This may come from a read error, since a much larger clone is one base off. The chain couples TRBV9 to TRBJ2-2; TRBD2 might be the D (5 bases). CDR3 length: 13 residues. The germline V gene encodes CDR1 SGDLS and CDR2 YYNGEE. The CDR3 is CASSVAMSGELLF. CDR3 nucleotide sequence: TGTGCCAGCAGCGTAGCTATGTCCGGGGAGCTGCTTTTT.

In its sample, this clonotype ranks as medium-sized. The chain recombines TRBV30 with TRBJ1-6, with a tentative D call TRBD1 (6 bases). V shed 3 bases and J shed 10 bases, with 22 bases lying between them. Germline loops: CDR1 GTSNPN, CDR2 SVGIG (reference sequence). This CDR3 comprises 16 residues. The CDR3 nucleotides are TGTGCCTGGAGAATCCCGGTGGAGGGGGTAGGCTCACCCCTCCACTTT. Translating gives CAWRIPVEGVGSPLHF.

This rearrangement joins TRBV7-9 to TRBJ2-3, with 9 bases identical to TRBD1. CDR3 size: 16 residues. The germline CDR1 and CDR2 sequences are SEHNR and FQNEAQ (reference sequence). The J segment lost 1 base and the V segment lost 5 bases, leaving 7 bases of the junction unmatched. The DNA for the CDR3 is TGTGCCAGCAGCCGCGCGACAGGGGGTGGCACAGATACGCAGTATTTT. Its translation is CASSRATGGGTDTQYF.

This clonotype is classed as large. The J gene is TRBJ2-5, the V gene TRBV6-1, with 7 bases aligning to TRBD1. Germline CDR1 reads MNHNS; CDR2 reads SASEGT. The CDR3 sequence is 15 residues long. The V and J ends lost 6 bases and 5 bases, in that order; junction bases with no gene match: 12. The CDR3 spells CASRRGQGTTETQYF. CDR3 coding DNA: TGTGCCAGCAGGAGGGGGCAGGGAACGACGGAGACCCAGTACTTC.

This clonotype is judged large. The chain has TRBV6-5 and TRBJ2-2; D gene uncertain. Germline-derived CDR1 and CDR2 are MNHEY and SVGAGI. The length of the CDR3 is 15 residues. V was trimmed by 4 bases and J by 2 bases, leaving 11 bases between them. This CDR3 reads CASSFNYRNTGELFF. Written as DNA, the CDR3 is TGTGCCAGCAGTTTTAATTACAGAAACACCGGGGAGCTGTTTTTT.

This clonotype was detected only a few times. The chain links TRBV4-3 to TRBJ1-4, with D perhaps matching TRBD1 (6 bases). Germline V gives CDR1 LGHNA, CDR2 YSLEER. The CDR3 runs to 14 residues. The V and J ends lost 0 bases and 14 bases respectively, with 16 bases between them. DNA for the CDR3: TGCGCCAGCAGCCAAGACAATGGGGGGCGAGGGCTGTTTTTT. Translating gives CASSQDNGGRGLFF.

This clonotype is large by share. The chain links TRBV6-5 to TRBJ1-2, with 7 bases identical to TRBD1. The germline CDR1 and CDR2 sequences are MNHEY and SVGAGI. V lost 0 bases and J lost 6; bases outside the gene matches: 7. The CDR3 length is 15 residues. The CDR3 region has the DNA TGTGCCAGCAGTTACTCTAACAGGGGACAGAATGGCTACACCTTC. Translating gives CASSYSNRGQNGYTF.

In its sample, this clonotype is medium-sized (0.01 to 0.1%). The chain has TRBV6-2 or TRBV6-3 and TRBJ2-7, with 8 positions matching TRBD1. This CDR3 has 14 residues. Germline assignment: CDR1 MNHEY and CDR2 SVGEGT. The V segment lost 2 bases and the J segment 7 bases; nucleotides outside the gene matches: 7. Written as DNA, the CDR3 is TGTGCCAGCAGTTACCAGGGACAGGCGGGAGAGCAGTACTTC. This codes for CASSYQGQAGEQYF.

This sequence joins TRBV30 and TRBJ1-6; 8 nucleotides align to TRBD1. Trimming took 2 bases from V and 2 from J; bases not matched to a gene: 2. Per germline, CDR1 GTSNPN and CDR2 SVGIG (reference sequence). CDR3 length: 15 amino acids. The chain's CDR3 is CAWSMDRAYNSPLHF. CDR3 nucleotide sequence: TGTGCCTGGAGTATGGACAGGGCCTATAATTCACCCCTCCACTTT.

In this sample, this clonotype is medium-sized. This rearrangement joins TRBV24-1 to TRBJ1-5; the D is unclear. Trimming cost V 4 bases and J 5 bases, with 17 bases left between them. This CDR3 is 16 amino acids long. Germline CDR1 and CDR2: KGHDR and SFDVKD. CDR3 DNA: TGTGCCACCAGTGACCGGACGGGTGGTCCCCATCAGCCCCAGCATTTT. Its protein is CATSDRTGGPHQPQHF.

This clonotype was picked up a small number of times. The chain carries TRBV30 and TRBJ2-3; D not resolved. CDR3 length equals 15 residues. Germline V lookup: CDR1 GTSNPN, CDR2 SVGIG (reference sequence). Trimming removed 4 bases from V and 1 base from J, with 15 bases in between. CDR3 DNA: TGTGCCTGGATGAGGTTAGGGCTAGGCACAGATACGCAGTATTTT. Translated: CAWMRLGLGTDTQYF. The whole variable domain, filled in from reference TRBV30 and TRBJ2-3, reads SQTIHQWPATLVQPVGSPLSLECTVEGTSNPNLYWYRQAAGRGLQLLFYSVGIGQISSEVPQNLSASRPQDRQFILSSKKLLLSDSGFYLCAWMRLGLGTDTQYFGPGTRLTVL.

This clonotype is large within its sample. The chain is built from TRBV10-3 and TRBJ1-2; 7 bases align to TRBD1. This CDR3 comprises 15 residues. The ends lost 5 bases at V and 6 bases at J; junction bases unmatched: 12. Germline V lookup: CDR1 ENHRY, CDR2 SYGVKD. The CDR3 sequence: CAISIRQATGDGYTF. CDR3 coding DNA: TGTGCCATCAGTATAAGACAGGCTACAGGGGATGGCTACACCTTC.

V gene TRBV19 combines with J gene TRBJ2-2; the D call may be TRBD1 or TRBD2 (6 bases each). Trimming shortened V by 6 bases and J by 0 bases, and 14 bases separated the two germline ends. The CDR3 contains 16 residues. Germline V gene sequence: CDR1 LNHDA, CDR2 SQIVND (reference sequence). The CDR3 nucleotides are TGTGCCAGTAGCATCAGAAGGGGGGCGAACACCGGGGAGCTGTTTTTT. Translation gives CASSIRRGANTGELFF.

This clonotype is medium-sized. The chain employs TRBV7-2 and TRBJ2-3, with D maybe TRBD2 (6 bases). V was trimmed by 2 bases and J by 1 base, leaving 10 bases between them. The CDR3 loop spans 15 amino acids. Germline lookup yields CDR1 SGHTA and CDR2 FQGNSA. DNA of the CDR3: TGTGCCAGCAGCTTAAGTAGCGGTCGCACAGATACGCAGTATTTT. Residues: CASSLSSGRTDTQYF.